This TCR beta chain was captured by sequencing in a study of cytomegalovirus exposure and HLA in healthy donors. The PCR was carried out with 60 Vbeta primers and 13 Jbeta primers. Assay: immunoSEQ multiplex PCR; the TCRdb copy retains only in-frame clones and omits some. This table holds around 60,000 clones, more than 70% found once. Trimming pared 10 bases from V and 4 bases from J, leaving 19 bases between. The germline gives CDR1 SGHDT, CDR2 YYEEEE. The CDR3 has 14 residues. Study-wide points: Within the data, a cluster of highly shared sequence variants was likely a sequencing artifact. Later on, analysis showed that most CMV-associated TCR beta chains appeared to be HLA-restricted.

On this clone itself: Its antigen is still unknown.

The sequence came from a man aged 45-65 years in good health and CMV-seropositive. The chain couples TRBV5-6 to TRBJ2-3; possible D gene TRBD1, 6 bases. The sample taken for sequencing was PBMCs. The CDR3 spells CAGSLAGVPDTQYF. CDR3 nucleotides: TGTGCCGGGAGCTTGGCAGGGGTCCCAGATACGCAGTATTTT.